Listed here are 18 T cell receptor beta chains from one sample, sequenced in a study of blood T cells in healthy people across ages. Then a second PCR, running about 6 to 12 cycles, was carried out with a sample-barcoded 5' primer and a J-beta primer mix. TCRdb re-analysed the 5' RACE reads in MiXCR, keeping a single row per CDR3 protein. The sample lists over a million distinct CDR3 sequences; approximately 42% were seen once. Input material: blood. All receptors derive from a woman between 18 and 30 years old in good health.

The chain uses TRBV2 and TRBJ2-5; 7 positions match TRBD1. The J segment lost 11 bases and the V segment lost 4 bases, leaving 10 bases of the junction unmatched. Looked up from germline, CDR1 is SNHLY and CDR2 is FYNNEI. This CDR3 is built from 13 residues. This CDR3 reads CASSVDRAGEQYF. The CDR3 region has the DNA TGTGCCAGCAGTGTTGACAGGGCAGGGGAGCAGTACTTC.

This clonotype occurred many times. This sequence joins TRBV20-1 and TRBJ2-1; D is uncertain. With 5 bases removed from V and 5 bases from J, the gap between germline ends came to 13 bases. Germline V lookup: CDR1 DFQATT, CDR2 SNEGSKA (reference sequence). The CDR3 runs 13 residues. The CDR3 DNA reads TGCAGTGCTTCGCCCGATGCAGACAATGAGCAGTTCTTC. Translated, it gives CSASPDADNEQFF.

The chain is built from TRBV7-2 and TRBJ2-1, with D perhaps being TRBD1 or TRBD2 (6 bases each). The ends were cut back, 1 base at V and 4 bases at J, with 17 bases in the middle. The germline V gene encodes CDR1 SGHTA and CDR2 FQGNSA. The length of the CDR3 is 17 residues. CDR3 DNA: TGTGCCAGCAGCTTAGGGGGGGCAGCATCCCTATACAATGAGCAGTTCTTC. This gives the protein CASSLGGAASLYNEQFF.

Only a few counts were recorded for this clonotype. This chain joins TRBV29-1 and TRBJ2-1; 7 bases agree with TRBD2. J gave up 8 bases and V 7 bases, and 14 bases lay outside the gene matches. The CDR3 is 14 residues long. Germline values: CDR1 SQVTM, CDR2 ANQGSEA. The DNA for the CDR3 is TGCAGCGGTAGAGGGGCGGGAGTTGGCGATGAGCAGTTCTTC. Its translation is CSGRGAGVGDEQFF.

The V call is TRBV5-1, the J call TRBJ2-3; 9 bases are shared with TRBD1. J gave up 7 bases and V 3 bases, and 9 bases lay outside the gene matches. Germline CDR1 and CDR2: SGHRS and YFSETQ. CDR3 length: 15 residues. CDR3 protein: CASSWGTGNTYTQYF. In DNA, the CDR3 is TGCGCCAGCAGCTGGGGGACAGGGAATACATATACGCAGTATTTT.

The V gene is TRBV20-1, the J gene TRBJ1-1; D is perhaps TRBD1 (6 bases). Germline V gives CDR1 DFQATT, CDR2 SNEGSKA (reference sequence). The CDR3 covers 13 residues. V lost 5 bases to trimming and J lost 1 base, with 11 bases between them. For the CDR3, the DNA is TGCAGTGCTGCGGGGGGCCGGAACACTGAAGCTTTCTTT. This gives the protein CSAAGGRNTEAFF.

V usage is TRBV7-2 and J usage is TRBJ1-5; possibly TRBD1 for D (5 bases). Per the germline V gene, CDR1 is SGHTA and CDR2 is FQGNSA. V lost 3 bases and J lost 5, with 14 bases in between. The CDR3 sequence is 15 residues long. DNA of the CDR3: TGTGCCAGCAGCTTCGGAGGGACGATCTATCAGCCCCAGCATTTT. Protein product: CASSFGGTIYQPQHF.

The chain's CDR3 is CASSEVLAQYNEQFF. The CDR3 bases are TGTGCCAGCAGTGAAGTTCTAGCGCAATACAATGAGCAGTTCTTC. The chain couples TRBV2 to TRBJ2-1; TRBD2 might be the D (6 bases). Germline loops: CDR1 SNHLY, CDR2 FYNNEI. The CDR3 consists of 15 residues. The V end lost 1 base, the J end lost 4 bases, and 11 bases lay between the germline ends.

This chain links TRBV11-2 with TRBJ2-5; tentatively, D is TRBD2 (5 bases). The J call may be incorrect, as the DNA end agrees better with TRBJ2-7. CDR1 is SGHAT and CDR2 is FQNNGV in the germline V gene. There are 13 residues in the CDR3. The CDR3 sequence: CASSLVLRAEQYF. As DNA, the CDR3 is TGTGCCAGCAGCTTAGTTTTGCGGGCCGAGCAGTACTTC.

The rearrangement joins TRBV3-1 to TRBJ2-1; TRBD2 aligns across 11 bases. This CDR3 contains 18 residues. The germline gives CDR1 LGHDT, CDR2 YNNKEL (reference sequence). Germline trimming cut 3 bases from V and 1 base from J; bases unmatched to any gene: 8. This CDR3 reads CASSQILLAGGSYNEQFF. The DNA for the CDR3 is TGTGCCAGCAGCCAGATCCTTCTAGCGGGGGGTTCCTACAATGAGCAGTTCTTC.

This clonotype was recorded a few times. This chain joins TRBV27 and TRBJ1-4; 9 bases agree with TRBD1. J lost 0 bases, V lost 2 bases, and 10 bases had no gene match. The CDR3 is 19 residues long. Germline V CDR1 and CDR2: MNHEY, SMNVEV (reference sequence). The CDR3 DNA follows: TGTGCCAGCAGTTTAAAAGGGACAGGGCAGTTGTCAACTAATGAAAAACTGTTTTTT. It specifies CASSLKGTGQLSTNEKLFF. Full variable domain (missing parts from reference TRBV27 and TRBJ1-4): EAQVTQNPRYLITVTGKKLTVTCSQNMNHEYMSWYRQDPGLGLRQIYYSMNVEVTDKGDVPEGYKVSRKEKRNFPLILESPSPNQTSLYFCASSLKGTGQLSTNEKLFFGSGTQLSVL.

The J gene is TRBJ2-7, the V gene TRBV20-1, with 9 bases aligning to TRBD2. The germline gives CDR1 DFQATT, CDR2 SNEGSKA (reference sequence). This CDR3 is built from 14 residues. V was pared by 6 bases and J by 5 bases, with 11 bases of the junction left unmatched. The CDR3 sequence is CSALSPSGVDEQYF. The CDR3 nucleotides read TGCAGTGCGCTTTCACCTAGCGGGGTGGACGAGCAGTACTTC.

The chain employs TRBV28 and TRBJ2-3; D is possibly TRBD2 (6 bases). The germline gives CDR1 MDHEN, CDR2 SYDVKM. The CDR3 loop spans 15 amino acids. V shed 6 bases and J shed 5 bases, with 18 bases lying between them. CDR3 coding DNA: TGTGCCAGCAGGAAGGTAGCGGAGGTGCTAGATACGCAGTATTTT. Translated: CASRKVAEVLDTQYF.

The J gene is TRBJ2-3, the V gene TRBV9; unclear D gene. The V gene lost 3 bases and the J gene lost 6 bases, with 14 bases spanning the gap. CDR1 is SGDLS and CDR2 is YYNGEE in the germline V gene. The CDR3 spans 14 residues. Here the CDR3 reads CASSGRNFMDTQYF. Written as DNA, the CDR3 is TGTGCCAGCAGCGGCAGGAATTTCATGGATACGCAGTATTTT.

The gene calls are TRBV6-5 and TRBJ2-2; 9 bases agree with TRBD1. CDR1 and CDR2 (germline): MNHEY, SVGAGI. The CDR3 contains 15 residues. V lost 10 bases and J lost 1; bases outside the gene matches: 7. CDR3 nucleotide sequence: TGTGCCACCATTTCGACAGGGGGGAACACCGGGGAGCTGTTTTTT. It encodes CATISTGGNTGELFF.

V is TRBV5-6 and J is TRBJ1-1, with D uncertain. The germline V gene encodes CDR1 SGHDT and CDR2 YYEEEE. The CDR3 is 17 residues long. V lost 1 base to trimming and J lost 0 bases, with 16 bases between them. In DNA, the CDR3 is TGTGCCAGCAGCTTGATCGGCTCCCTCTTTATGAACACTGAAGCTTTCTTT. Translated: CASSLIGSLFMNTEAFF.

The chain couples TRBV9 to TRBJ1-2; D is possibly TRBD1 (5 bases). Looked up from germline, CDR1 is SGDLS and CDR2 is YYNGEE. V was shortened by 0 bases and J by 7 bases, with 13 bases between the two germline ends. The CDR3 spans 14 residues. CDR3 sequence reads: CASSVVSGMGGYTF. CDR3 coding DNA: TGTGCCAGCAGCGTAGTCTCAGGGATGGGTGGCTACACCTTC.

This chain links TRBV5-1 with TRBJ2-3, with 12 bases that match TRBD1. CDR3 size: 17 residues. Germline CDR1 and CDR2: SGHRS and YFSETQ. V lost 0 bases, J lost 4 bases, and 6 bases stayed unmatched. The CDR3 region is CASSLVGTGGSADTQYF. CDR3 nucleotides: TGCGCCAGCAGCTTGGTCGGGACAGGGGGCTCGGCAGATACGCAGTATTTT.